These 9 T cell receptor beta chains originate from one sample sequenced in a study of cytomegalovirus exposure and HLA in healthy donors. PCR amplification relied on 60 Vbeta primers (plus 13 Jbeta primers). Measured with immunoSEQ multiplex PCR; TCRdb has only the in-frame clones, and not every one. The data contain around 100,000 clones, about 83% of them seen just once; the ten biggest clones take up around 5.2%. Sequenced material: PBMCs. These receptor sequences come from a woman under 30 in good health and CMV-seropositive.

The chain is built from TRBV27 and TRBJ1-2; possibly TRBD1 for D (5 bases). This CDR3 spans 14 amino acids. Germline V gives CDR1 MNHEY, CDR2 SMNVEV (reference sequence). The ends were cut back, 8 bases at V and 0 bases at J, with 13 bases in the middle. The CDR3 coding sequence is TGTGCCAGCGGTCAGGGCTTGACTAACTATGGCTACACCTTC. As protein: CASGQGLTNYGYTF.

This chain connects TRBV4-1 to TRBJ2-5; 10 bases align to TRBD2. The CDR3 has 16 residues. The V gene end was trimmed by 0 bases and the J gene end by 1 base; junction bases not matched to a gene: 2. Germline V CDR1 and CDR2: MGHRA, YSYEKL. The DNA for the CDR3 is TGCGCCAGCAGCCAAGATTGGACTAGCGGCCAAGAGACCCAGTACTTC. Translated: CASSQDWTSGQETQYF.

The CDR3 region has the DNA TGTGCCAGCAGTTACTATGGCAGCTCCTACGAGCAGTACTTC. Protein product: CASSYYGSSYEQYF. The chain uses TRBV6-6 and TRBJ2-7, with D unresolved. The CDR3 contains 14 residues. Germline CDR1 and CDR2: MNHNY and SVGAGI (reference sequence). The V end was cut by 1 base, the J end by 0 bases, with 7 bases between.

This clone was counted a few times. This chain connects TRBV6-1 to TRBJ2-7; the D is unclear. CDR1 MNHNS and CDR2 SASEGT come from the germline V gene. Between the trimmed V and J ends, which lost 1 base and 4 bases, there was a span of 11 bases. This CDR3 spans 14 amino acids. CDR3 DNA: TGTGCCAGCAGTGAAGGAACAGCCTCTTACGAGCAGTACTTC. Its translation: CASSEGTASYEQYF.

In this sample, this clone turned up once. The junction shows a germline mismatch at one end, possibly a read error. The chain has TRBV7-7 and TRBJ2-7, with D possibly being TRBD1 (6 bases). The CDR3 consists of 14 residues. CDR1 SSHAT and CDR2 FNYEAQ come from the germline V gene (reference sequence). CDR3 sequence reads: CASSLAHRDAEQYF. The CDR3 coding sequence is TGTGCTAGCAGCTTAGCCCACAGGGATGCCGAGCAGTACTTC.

The gene calls are TRBV10-3 and TRBJ2-7, with a possible D match to TRBD2 (6 bases). The germline V gene encodes CDR1 ENHRY and CDR2 SYGVKD. The CDR3 runs 15 residues. V lost 2 bases and J 6 bases, leaving 17 bases between the germline ends. The DNA for the CDR3 is TGTGCCATCAGTGAGCTCCCGAGACTAGGTGGCGAGCAGTACTTC. Translation gives CAISELPRLGGEQYF.

The rearrangement joins TRBV7-2 to TRBJ1-1, with 10 positions matching TRBD1. Losses at the gene ends were 5 bases for V and 3 bases for J; bases not matched to a gene: 3. CDR3 length equals 14 residues. Germline assignment: CDR1 SGHTA and CDR2 FQGNSA. DNA for the CDR3: TGTGCCAGCAGCCCGGGACAGGGGTACACTGAAGCTTTCTTT. Translated: CASSPGQGYTEAFF.

A single count supports this clone. Here the CDR3 DNA reads TGTGCCAGCAGCTTTAGCGAGACCCAGTACTTC. This encodes CASSFSETQYF. This rearrangement joins TRBV2 to TRBJ2-5, with unresolved D. The CDR3 is 11 residues long. V shed 6 bases and J shed 5 bases, with 7 bases lying between them. The germline V gene has CDR1 SNHLY and CDR2 FYNNEI. Looking up the rest from reference TRBV2 and TRBJ2-5 gives the full variable domain: EPEVTQTPSHQVTQMGQEVILRCVPISNHLYFYWYRQILGQKVEFLVSFYNNEISEKSEIFDDQFSVERPDGSNFTLKIRSTKLEDSAMYFCASSFSETQYFGPGTRLLVL.

The chain carries TRBV10-2 and TRBJ2-7; D possibly corresponds to TRBD1 (5 bases). V was cut by 4 bases and J by 6 bases, with 19 bases left in between. This CDR3 has 15 residues. Germline-derived CDR1 and CDR2 are WSHSY and SAAADI. This chain's CDR3 is CASSAVGAHLGEQYF. CDR3 in DNA: TGCGCCAGCAGTGCGGTTGGGGCCCATTTGGGCGAGCAGTACTTC.